This TCR beta chain was sequenced during a study of graft-versus-host responses after intestinal transplantation (dated by TCRdb to about 2021). Background on the whole study: Multivisceral, liver-intestinal, or isolated intestinal transplants were received by the recipients. Every recipient was given anti-thymocyte globulin induction, followed by roughly 3 years of maintenance tacrolimus and steroids. Graft-versus-host and host-versus-graft alloreactive T cell clones were tracked in the graft, circulation and bone marrow after intestinal transplantation using bulk TCR-beta CDR3 sequencing. Alloreactive clones were identified by sequencing pre-transplant mixed lymphocyte reaction products and comparing them with unstimulated pre-transplant donor and recipient T cells. Of the 20 to 25 intestinal transplant recipients enrolled in the cohort, one of whom was a retransplant, a few patients without pretransplant specimens were excluded. Donor T cell macrochimerism was defined as a peak of at least 4% donor T cells among recipient peripheral blood mononuclear cells. Rather than being sequenced by the commercial service, samples from a few later patients were sequenced in-house on an Illumina MiSeq and processed with MiXCR.

The time point tag for this specimen amounts to: cells obtained before transplantation from donor or recipient. In mixed lymphocyte reactions, some 200,000 CFSE-labeled pre-transplant responders were plated with some 200,000 irradiated violet-dye-labeled stimulators and cultured for 5 to 6 days. Proliferating CD3+CD4+CFSE-low and CD3+CD8+CFSE-low responder cells were FACS-sorted on a BD Influx sorter after the mixed lymphocyte reaction. The CDR3 holds 14 amino acids from the cysteine to the phenylalanine. Solely the CDR3 DNA is kept, with 42 bases framed from the first base. The CDR1 and CDR2 encoded by the germline V gene (reference sequence) are MNHEY and SMNVEV. From V the trimming removes 4 bases and from J it removes 2 bases, while the gene matches leave 3 bases of the junction unaccounted for. The research as a whole found: GvH clones turned up in recipient bone marrow, with some appearing earlier in ileal mucosa or blood, a pattern consistent with an intestinal mucosal origin. Early after transplant, peak levels of circulating GvH clones were associated with declines in HvG clones. In patients with donor T cell macrochimerism, the allografts had high GvH to HvG T cell clonal ratios. Conclusions were limited by the relatively low number and heterogeneity of intestinal transplant patients.

Libraries were built with the immunoSEQ multiplex PCR assay. For most patients, genomic DNA was isolated with the Qiagen DNeasy Blood and Tissue Kit and shipped frozen to Adaptive Biotechnologies for TCR sequencing. Adaptive Biotechnologies carried out high-throughput TCR-beta CDR3 sequencing of genomic DNA for most patients. The published analysis was carried out like this. Adaptive's ImmunoSEQ software was the source of the TCR sequencing data for about 20 patients, while a few other patients were processed with MiXCR and VDJtools. To correct CD4 versus CD8 sorting errors, any sequence found in both subsets at a frequency ratio below 5:1 was removed. CDR3 nucleotide sequences shared between donor and recipient were removed because the origin of such sequences could not be assigned. To be classed as alloreactive, a clone needed at least 2-fold expansion over unstimulated cells and a minimum CFSE-low frequency of 0.002% (template counts) or 0.001% (read counts). Clones were considered mappable if detected in sequenced pre-transplant spleen, lymph node, or MLR CFSE-low populations of the donor or recipient. Cumulative frequency of alloreactive clones was calculated as a percentage of all sequences weighted by copy number. TCRdb took over this immuneACCESS table, retaining in-frame rearrangements with V and J assigned. Such tables are incomplete; in checked studies, under half of the missing clones stem from an unresolved V gene, and the remainder is unexplained. V and J calls and clone size are those listed in that table; D and trimming were worked out from the DNA. Within this sample are around 8,800 clones, with 27% of them counted one time only. The top ten hold 5% of the sample.

A word on this clone: No much larger clone exists at a distance of one base, and base qualities are not known.

The source is a human patient who was an organ donor for intestinal transplantation. Sample: alloreactive CD8+ T cells from a mixed lymphocyte reaction culture, taken before transplantation. The cell subset or site label, read with the paper, signifies: CFSE-low proliferating T cells sorted from approximately 6-day pre-transplant mixed lymphocyte reaction (GvH or HvG direction). The chain joins TRBV27 to TRBJ2-7; TRBD2 agrees with 9 junctional bases. The bases read TGTGCCAGCAGTTACGGCGGGGGGGCCTACGAGCAGTACTTC. It specifies CASSYGGGAYEQYF.